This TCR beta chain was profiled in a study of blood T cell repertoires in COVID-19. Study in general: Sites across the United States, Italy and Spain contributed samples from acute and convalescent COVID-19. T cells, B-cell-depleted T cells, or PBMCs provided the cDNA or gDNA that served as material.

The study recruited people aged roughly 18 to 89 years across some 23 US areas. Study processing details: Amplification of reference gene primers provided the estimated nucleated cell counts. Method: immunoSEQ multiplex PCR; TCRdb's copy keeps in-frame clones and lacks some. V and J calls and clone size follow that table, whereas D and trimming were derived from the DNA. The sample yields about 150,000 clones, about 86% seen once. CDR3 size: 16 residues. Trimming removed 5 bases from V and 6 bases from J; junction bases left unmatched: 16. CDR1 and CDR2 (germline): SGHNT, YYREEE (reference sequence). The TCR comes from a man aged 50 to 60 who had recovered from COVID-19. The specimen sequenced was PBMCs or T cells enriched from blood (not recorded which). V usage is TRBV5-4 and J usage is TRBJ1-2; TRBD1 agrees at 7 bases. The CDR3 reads CASSHEGGAGINGYTF. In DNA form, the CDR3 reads TGTGCCAGCAGTCACGAAGGGGGCGCTGGGATTAATGGCTACACCTTC.